Below are 23 T cell receptor beta chains sequenced from a single sample in a study of Graves' ophthalmopathy and Graves' hyperthyroidism. The sequenced template was RNA, covering the TCR beta CDR3 region. First-round RT-PCR employed HTBI primers, with a second-round multiplex PCR after it. TCRdb re-analysed the multiplex PCR reads in MiXCR, keeping a single row per CDR3 protein. The repertoire holds 740,000 or so distinct CDR3 sequences, 40% seen once, with about 40% in the top ten. The sequenced sample consisted of peripheral blood. These receptor sequences come from an adult man with Graves' ophthalmopathy.

This chain joins TRBV12-3 or TRBV12-4 and TRBJ1-2, with 12 nucleotides matching TRBD1. The CDR3 is made up of 15 amino acids. The V and J ends lost 4 bases and 8 bases, in that order; junction bases with no gene match: 8. The DNA for the CDR3 is TGTGCCAGCAGTTATGGGACAGGGGGCGTGGGGGGCTACACCTTC. Translation gives CASSYGTGGVGGYTF.

This clonotype was observed at least ten times. The chain has TRBV2 and TRBJ1-4, with 7 bases aligning to TRBD1. CDR1 is SNHLY, CDR2 FYNNEI, per germline. The CDR3 has 15 amino acids. J was trimmed by 8 bases and V by 3 bases; bases with no gene match: 9. CDR3 DNA sequence: TGTGCCAGCAGTGATCGACAGGGAAGGAACGAAAAACTGTTTTTT. Its protein product is CASSDRQGRNEKLFF.

The rearrangement uses TRBV4-3 and TRBJ2-1; no clear D gene. Trimming stripped 1 base from V and 10 bases from J, with 20 bases between. The germline V gene has CDR1 LGHNA and CDR2 YSLEER. CDR3 length: 16 residues. The CDR3 reads CASSQGDSRSFWEQFF. In nucleotides, the CDR3 is TGCGCCAGCAGCCAAGGGGATTCCCGTTCCTTTTGGGAGCAGTTCTTC.

This clonotype has ten or more counts. The V gene is TRBV7-9, the J gene TRBJ2-7; D might be TRBD2 (6 bases). This CDR3 is 13 amino acids long. Between the trimmed V and J ends, which lost 7 bases and 0 bases, there was a span of 10 bases. Per germline, CDR1 SEHNR and CDR2 FQNEAQ (reference sequence). This CDR3 reads CASTWDSSYEQYF. CDR3 nucleotide sequence: TGTGCCAGCACCTGGGACTCCTCCTACGAGCAGTACTTC.

This clonotype appeared many times. The genes are TRBV7-9 and TRBJ2-5; D might be TRBD2 (5 bases). CDR1 and CDR2 from the germline V gene are SEHNR and FQNEAQ (reference sequence). The CDR3 covers 14 residues. Trimming left V 1 base short and J 1 base short, with 7 bases between. The CDR3 DNA follows: TGTGCCAGCAGCTTAGAGGGAGCCCAAGAGACCCAGTACTTC. Residues: CASSLEGAQETQYF.

This chain links TRBV7-2 with TRBJ2-3; D is unclear. Germline CDR1 and CDR2: SGHTA and FQGNSA. The CDR3 loop spans 14 amino acids. V dropped 3 bases and J dropped 6 bases, with 13 bases sitting between them. The CDR3 here is CASSLRQLGDTQYF. CDR3 sequence (DNA): TGTGCCAGCAGCTTGCGGCAATTGGGGGATACGCAGTATTTT.

This clonotype was seen a few times. The V call is TRBV12-3 or TRBV12-4, the J call TRBJ1-6; D possibly corresponds to TRBD1 (5 bases). V lost 5 bases to trimming and J lost 6 bases, with 8 bases between them. The CDR3 extends over 13 amino acids. CDR3 DNA: TGTGCCAGCAGTCCGGGACTTAATTCACCCCTCCACTTT. This translates into CASSPGLNSPLHF.

The CDR3 coding sequence is TGCAGCGTTGCCGAGGGATTCGGTTACGAGCAGTACTTC. It specifies CSVAEGFGYEQYF. This sequence joins TRBV29-1 and TRBJ2-7; a possible D gene is TRBD2 (5 bases). This CDR3 comprises 13 residues. Germline V gene lookup returns CDR1 SQVTM and CDR2 ANQGSEA. The V end lost 4 bases, the J end lost 4 bases, and 14 bases lay between the germline ends.

V is TRBV7-9 and J is TRBJ1-3; possible D gene TRBD1, 6 bases. Trimming left V 4 bases short and J 1 base short, with 11 bases between. CDR1 and CDR2 (germline): SEHNR, FQNEAQ (reference sequence). The CDR3 loop spans 15 amino acids. CDR3 sequence reads: CASSSRTVSGNTIYF. CDR3 nucleotide sequence: TGTGCCAGCAGCTCCCGGACAGTTTCTGGAAACACCATATATTTT.

This clonotype has a handful of counts. In DNA, the CDR3 is TGTGCCAGTAGTCCTAGAGGGACCGGCGGGCGCGAGCAGTACTTC. It encodes CASSPRGTGGREQYF. This chain uses TRBV19 with TRBJ2-7; TRBD1 or TRBD2 may be the D gene (5 bases each). Germline CDR1 LNHDA, CDR2 SQIVND (reference sequence). V lost 5 bases and J lost 6, with 20 bases in between. The CDR3 runs 15 residues.

This clonotype was counted ten times or more. The rearrangement uses TRBV12-3 or TRBV12-4 and TRBJ2-7, with 9 nucleotides matching TRBD2. The CDR3 covers 12 residues. The J segment lost 6 bases and the V segment lost 6 bases, leaving 3 bases of the junction unmatched. CDR3 sequence (DNA): TGTGCCAGCAGCGTGACTAGCGGCGAGCAGTACTTC. Translation: CASSVTSGEQYF.

The V and J genes are TRBV15 and TRBJ1-3; maybe TRBD1 (6 bases). Germline CDR1 and CDR2: LNHNV and YYDKDF (reference sequence). V was shortened by 3 bases and J by 3 bases, with 15 bases between the two germline ends. This CDR3 has 16 residues. CDR3 amino acids: CATSSASGGHGNTIYF. CDR3 bases: TGTGCCACCAGCAGCGCAAGTGGGGGGCATGGAAACACCATATATTTT. Variable domain in full (rest from reference TRBV15 and TRBJ1-3): DAMVIQNPRYQVTQFGKPVTLSCSQTLNHNVMYWYQQKSSQAPKLLFHYYDKDFNNEADTPDNFQSRRPNTSFCFLDIRSPGLGDTAMYLCATSSASGGHGNTIYFGEGSWLTVV.

This clonotype was recorded only once. This chain joins TRBV4-3 and TRBJ1-4; perhaps TRBD1 as D (6 bases). This CDR3 region has 15 residues. CDR1 and CDR2 from the germline V gene are LGHNA and YSLEER. V dropped 1 base and J dropped 6 bases, with 12 bases sitting between them. The CDR3: CASSQGPGDYEKLFF. CDR3 sequence (DNA): TGCGCCAGCAGCCAAGGGCCAGGGGATTATGAAAAACTGTTTTTT.

This clonotype has a count of ten or more. This chain uses TRBV19 with TRBJ1-5, with TRBD1 as a possible D gene (6 bases). This CDR3 is 15 amino acids long. The germline CDR1 and CDR2 sequences are LNHDA and SQIVND (reference sequence). With 5 bases removed from V and 4 bases from J, the gap between germline ends came to 15 bases. The CDR3 DNA is TGTGCCAGTAGTGACGGGGGGCAGGCAAATCAGCCCCAGCATTTT. Translation gives CASSDGGQANQPQHF.

This chain joins TRBV7-9 and TRBJ2-2; no reliable D call. CDR1 is SEHNR, CDR2 FQNEAQ, per germline (reference sequence). The CDR3 is 12 amino acids. The V end was cut by 8 bases, the J end by 3 bases, with 7 bases between. The CDR3 sequence: CASGWDTGELFF. In nucleotides, the CDR3 is TGTGCCAGCGGCTGGGACACCGGGGAGCTGTTTTTT.

The V call is TRBV29-1, the J call TRBJ2-7, with D possibly TRBD1 on 5 matching bases. V was pared by 6 bases and J by 4 bases, with 16 bases between. This CDR3 region has 13 residues. Germline-derived CDR1 and CDR2 are SQVTM and ANQGSEA. In DNA, the CDR3 is TGCAGCGTGCAACCTGGGGCCTTTTACGAGCAGTACTTC. Translated: CSVQPGAFYEQYF.

This clonotype was counted ten times or more. The chain joins TRBV10-3 to TRBJ1-5, with 9 bases matching TRBD1. The CDR3 totals 15 residues. V trimming: 5 bases; J trimming: 4 bases; junction bases outside the gene matches: 6. Germline V gene data show CDR1 as ENHRY and CDR2 as SYGVKD. The CDR3 is CAISPRDRENQPQHF. In DNA, the CDR3 is TGTGCCATCAGTCCCCGGGACAGGGAAAATCAGCCCCAGCATTTT.

The chain uses TRBV29-1 and TRBJ2-5, with 11 bases matching TRBD1. With 4 bases clipped from V and 1 base from J, the junction kept 5 bases outside the gene matches. In germline, CDR1 is SQVTM, CDR2 ANQGSEA. There are 15 residues in the CDR3. The CDR3 region has the DNA TGCAGCGTTGTGAGGGACAGGGGGACCCAAGAGACCCAGTACTTC. This codes for CSVVRDRGTQETQYF.

In the case of this clonotype: It may be a read error: a sequence one base away is much more abundant. The CDR3 does not close with the conserved phenylalanine or tryptophan, likely indicating a read error. The chain couples TRBV2 to TRBJ1-6; D may be TRBD1 (5 bases). The CDR3 sequence is 12 residues long. From germline, CDR1 is SNHLY and CDR2 FYNNEI. The V end was cut by 4 bases, the J end by 14 bases, with 12 bases between. CDR3 nucleotides: TGTGCCAGCAGTGGCCCAGGGTGGGCCCTCCACCTT. Translating it yields CASSGPGWALHL.

V usage is TRBV29-1 and J usage is TRBJ2-6; a weak D match, TRBD2 (7 bases). Germline V gene lookup returns CDR1 SQVTM and CDR2 ANQGSEA. The CDR3 has 15 amino acids. V lost 8 bases and J 0 bases, leaving 14 bases between the germline ends. The DNA for the CDR3 is TGCAGCCCTAAGAGGGGGGGCTCTGGGGCCAACGTCCTGACTTTC. It specifies CSPKRGGSGANVLTF. The whole variable domain, filled in from reference TRBV29-1 and TRBJ2-6, reads SAVISQKPSRDICQRGTSLTIQCQVDSQVTMMFWYRQQPGQSLTLIATANQGSEATYESGFVIDKFPISRPNLTFSTLTVSNMSPEDSSIYLCSPKRGGSGANVLTFGAGSRLTVL.

The rearrangement joins TRBV5-1 to TRBJ2-7; D remains ambiguous. V was cut by 4 bases and J by 0 bases, with 11 bases left in between. The CDR3 has 14 residues. Germline V lookup: CDR1 SGHRS, CDR2 YFSETQ. CDR3 loop: CASSVVPSSYEQYF. The CDR3 nucleotides read TGCGCCAGCAGCGTTGTACCGAGCTCCTACGAGCAGTACTTC.

The chain joins TRBV5-1 to TRBJ2-6; the D is unclear. The ends were cut back, 4 bases at V and 0 bases at J, with 17 bases in the middle. Germline V gene sequence: CDR1 SGHRS, CDR2 YFSETQ. The CDR3 contains 18 residues. In DNA, the CDR3 is TGCGCCAGCAGCCTCAGACCGTCTAAAGACTCTGGGGCCAACGTCCTGACTTTC. This gives the protein CASSLRPSKDSGANVLTF.

This clonotype was found many times. This chain joins TRBV25-1 and TRBJ1-2; D is unclear. Germline V CDR1 and CDR2: MGHDK, SYGVNS. The germline V and J ends were trimmed by 1 base and 4 bases, with 7 bases remaining between them. The CDR3 covers 13 residues. CDR3 in amino acids: CASSESRLYGYTF. CDR3 in DNA: TGTGCCAGCAGTGAATCCAGACTCTATGGCTACACCTTC.